Detailed here is one T cell receptor (beta chain). This record belongs to a study of blood T cell repertoires in COVID-19. Study context: Sources were T cells, B-cell-depleted T cells, or PBMCs; the material itself was cDNA or gDNA.

The CDR3 is made up of 15 amino acids. Losses at the gene ends were 4 bases for V and 0 bases for J; bases not matched to a gene: 3. Germline CDR1 is LNHDA and CDR2 is SQIVND (reference sequence). In the original workflow: Amplification with reference gene primers provided the estimates of nucleated cell counts. Sequenced by immunoSEQ multiplex PCR; TCRdb stores in-frame clones only, minus some. V, J and clone size derive from that table, while D and trimming were established from the DNA sequence. The sample holds 200,000 or so clones, more than 75% seen once. This TCR was recovered from a man between 45 and 60 years old who had recovered from COVID-19. The chain is built from TRBV19 and TRBJ2-7, with TRBD2 matching 10 bases. The sample taken for sequencing was peripheral blood. The CDR3 nucleotides are TGTGCCAGTAGTAGTGCTAGCGGGGGCTCCTACGAGCAGTACTTC. As protein: CASSSASGGSYEQYF.